These 29 T cell receptor beta chains came from one sample sequenced in a study of shared clonotypes between healthy human individuals. Clones were read by immunoSEQ multiplex PCR, and TCRdb kept only the in-frame ones, dropping some. Among some 2.4 million clones listed, under 95% were seen once. The sample comprised naive CD4+ T cells from PBMCs. Indicated subset: CD45RA+ positively selected. Every receptor here comes from a man between 18 and 35 years old in good health. Some clones in this sample may be carry-over from other donors' samples.

The count of this clone is one. The genes are TRBV7-3 and TRBJ2-6; no reliable D call. V was trimmed by 5 bases and J by 0 bases, leaving 11 bases between them. This CDR3 has 16 amino acids. Germline V lookup: CDR1 SGHTA, CDR2 FQGTGA. CDR3 in amino acids: CASSNRHPSGANVLTF. The CDR3 coding sequence is TGTGCCAGCAGCAACAGACACCCCTCTGGGGCCAACGTCCTGACTTTC.

This chain links TRBV29-1 with TRBJ1-2; unclear D gene. CDR1 and CDR2 from the germline V gene are SQVTM and ANQGSEA. The ends were cut back, 4 bases at V and 8 bases at J, with 20 bases in the middle. The CDR3 extends over 14 amino acids. The CDR3 region is CSVARSLGLGGYTF. CDR3 nucleotide sequence: TGCAGCGTTGCTAGGTCTCTCGGGTTGGGGGGCTACACCTTC.

The chain is built from TRBV29-1 and TRBJ1-4; D gene unclear. The CDR3 sequence is 13 residues long. Between the trimmed V and J ends, which lost 6 bases and 3 bases, there was a span of 11 bases. The germline gives CDR1 SQVTM, CDR2 ANQGSEA. CDR3 residues: CSVVLRSNEKLFF. The CDR3 DNA follows: TGCAGCGTGGTACTAAGGTCTAATGAAAAACTGTTTTTT.

Regarding this clone: This sample also contains other DNA sequences that code for the same CDR3. The chain links TRBV28 to TRBJ1-1; D ambiguous. Trimming stripped 2 bases from V and 0 bases from J, with 7 bases between. Germline CDR1 is MDHEN and CDR2 is SYDVKM. This CDR3 is 14 amino acids long. This chain's CDR3 is CASSLGSLNTEAFF. DNA of the CDR3: TGTGCCAGCAGTTTAGGCAGTTTGAACACTGAAGCTTTCTTT.

CDR3 DNA sequence: TGTGCCAGCAGTGCGGAGGGCAGGGCCTACGAGCAGTACTTC. This translates into CASSAEGRAYEQYF. V usage is TRBV2 and J usage is TRBJ2-7; TRBD2 might be the D (6 bases). Germline V lookup: CDR1 SNHLY, CDR2 FYNNEI. The CDR3 loop spans 14 amino acids. V gave up 4 bases and J gave up 2 bases, with 12 bases separating them.

On this clone itself: The same CDR3 also results from other DNA sequences found in this sample. V is TRBV19 and J is TRBJ1-2; a weak D match, TRBD1 (6 bases). V lost 6 bases, J lost 4 bases, and 12 bases lay in between. This CDR3 is 13 amino acids long. The germline CDR1 and CDR2 sequences are LNHDA and SQIVND (reference sequence). Here the CDR3 DNA reads TGTGCCAGTAGGGCACAGGGATCCTATGGCTACACCTTC. This codes for CASRAQGSYGYTF.

The CDR3 here is CASSLAGEEDFF. The DNA for the CDR3 is TGTGCCAGCAGCTTAGCTGGGGAGGAGGACTTCTTC. V usage is TRBV7-9 and J usage is TRBJ2-1; D might be TRBD2 (6 bases). Trimming took off 0 bases at V and 16 bases at J, with 13 bases between the two ends. This CDR3 is built from 12 residues. Germline V CDR1 and CDR2: SEHNR, FQNEAQ (reference sequence). The variable domain in full, completed from reference TRBV7-9 and TRBJ2-1, reads DTGVSQNPRHKITKRGQNVTFRCDPISEHNRLYWYRQTLGQGPEFLTYFQNEAQLEKSRLLSDRFSAERPKGSFSTLEIQRTEQGDSAMYLCASSLAGEEDFFGPGTRLTVL.

The genes are TRBV9 and TRBJ2-7; TRBD2 matches 9 bases. This CDR3 is 15 amino acids long. V dropped 3 bases and J dropped 5; count of bases not matched to a gene: 9. CDR1 is SGDLS, CDR2 YYNGEE, per germline. This chain's CDR3 is CASSEGGGRAHEQYF. DNA of the CDR3: TGTGCCAGCAGCGAGGGTGGCGGGAGGGCCCACGAGCAGTACTTC.

CDR3 amino acids: CASSSRGGASYF. The CDR3 DNA reads as TGTGCCAGCAGCTCTAGGGGGGGGGCCAGCTACTTC. V usage is TRBV7-2 and J usage is TRBJ2-7; tentatively, D is TRBD2 (7 bases). V was clipped by 4 bases and J by 13 bases, with 17 bases between them. The CDR3 is 12 amino acids. Germline loops: CDR1 SGHTA, CDR2 FQGNSA.

About this clone itself: Other DNA sequences in the sample encode the same CDR3. This chain connects TRBV7-2 to TRBJ2-5; no clear D. Trimming took 0 bases from V and 5 from J, leaving 10 bases between them. Germline V gene lookup returns CDR1 SGHTA and CDR2 FQGNSA. The CDR3 loop spans 14 amino acids. CDR3 loop: CASSLAGRRETQYF. The CDR3 nucleotides are TGTGCCAGCAGCTTAGCCGGCCGCAGGGAGACCCAGTACTTC.

The chain has TRBV7-8 and TRBJ2-2; 9 bases are a match to TRBD1. With 3 bases clipped from V and 4 bases from J, the junction kept 9 bases outside the gene matches. The germline V gene encodes CDR1 SGHVS and CDR2 FQNEAQ. CDR3 size: 17 residues. The CDR3 spells CASSFPAGTGFTGELFF. CDR3 in DNA: TGTGCCAGCAGCTTTCCGGCCGGGACAGGGTTCACCGGGGAGCTGTTTTTT.

This clone was seen once. J is TRBJ2-5 and V is TRBV6-5; D gene unclear. The germline CDR1 and CDR2 sequences are MNHEY and SVGAGI. V was cut by 0 bases and J by 0 bases, with 8 bases left in between. The CDR3 has 15 amino acids. CDR3: CASSYSIGYQETQYF. CDR3 nucleotide sequence: TGTGCCAGCAGTTACTCGATTGGATACCAAGAGACCCAGTACTTC.

This chain links TRBV5-1 with TRBJ2-5; a possible D gene is TRBD2 (6 bases). Germline V CDR1 and CDR2: SGHRS, YFSETQ. This CDR3 is 14 amino acids long. V lost 5 bases, J lost 4 bases, and 15 bases lay in between. CDR3 residues: CASRSLRGGETQYF. As DNA, the CDR3 is TGCGCCAGCAGAAGTTTGCGGGGAGGAGAGACCCAGTACTTC. The complete variable domain, with remaining parts taken from reference TRBV5-1 and TRBJ2-5, reads KAGVTQTPRYLIKTRGQQVTLSCSPISGHRSVSWYQQTPGQGLQFLFEYFSETQRNKGNFPGRFSGRQFSNSRSEMNVSTLELGDSALYLCASRSLRGGETQYFGPGTRLLVL.

This clone was detected once. This chain's CDR3 is CASSLVSSLGPKGQGKAHEQYF. In nucleotides, the CDR3 is TGTGCCAGCAGCTTAGTCTCCTCTCTTGGGCCCAAAGGACAGGGAAAAGCACACGAGCAGTACTTC. V gene TRBV7-8 combines with J gene TRBJ2-7; TRBD1 agrees at 8 bases. V trimming: 1 base; J trimming: 5 bases; junction bases outside the gene matches: 28. The CDR3 is made up of 22 amino acids. Germline CDR1 SGHVS, CDR2 FQNEAQ.

The CDR3 loop reads CASSSRQDEKLFF. CDR3 sequence (DNA): TGTGCCAGCAGCTCCCGACAAGATGAAAAACTGTTTTTT. This chain links TRBV11-2 with TRBJ1-4, with unresolved D. Per the germline V gene, CDR1 is SGHAT and CDR2 is FQNNGV. The CDR3 consists of 13 residues. Trimming cost V 4 bases and J 6 bases, with 9 bases left between them.

This chain joins TRBV28 and TRBJ2-5; the match to TRBD1 covers 9 bases. The germline V gene has CDR1 MDHEN and CDR2 SYDVKM. CDR3 length equals 15 residues. The ends lost 6 bases at V and 4 bases at J; junction bases unmatched: 9. The CDR3 nucleotides are TGTGCCAGCAGAGAACAGGGGGCAAGTTTAGAGACCCAGTACTTC. It codes for CASREQGASLETQYF.

The chain is built from TRBV27 and TRBJ1-2; 8 nucleotides line up with TRBD1. The V and J ends lost 0 bases and 5 bases, in that order; junction bases with no gene match: 2. Per germline, CDR1 MNHEY and CDR2 SMNVEV (reference sequence). CDR3 length equals 14 residues. In nucleotides, the CDR3 is TGTGCCAGCAGTTTATCGAGGACAGGGTATGGCTACACCTTC. This translates into CASSLSRTGYGYTF.

The chain recombines TRBV7-3 with TRBJ2-1, with D possibly matching TRBD2 (6 bases). The CDR3 extends over 19 amino acids. Germline lookup yields CDR1 SGHTA and CDR2 FQGTGA. Trimming took 6 bases from V and 1 from J, leaving 25 bases between them. The CDR3 spells CASRAAPFRGTGSYNEQFF. CDR3 coding DNA: TGTGCCAGCAGAGCGGCCCCCTTTCGCGGGACTGGATCCTACAATGAGCAGTTCTTC. Supplemented by reference TRBV7-3 and TRBJ2-1, the full variable domain reads GAGVSQTPSNKVTEKGKYVELRCDPISGHTALYWYRQSLGQGPEFLIYFQGTGAADDSGLPNDRFFAVRPEGSVSTLKIQRTERGDSAVYLCASRAAPFRGTGSYNEQFFGPGTRLTVL.

The chain employs TRBV4-2 and TRBJ1-5, with a weak D call TRBD1 (6 bases). This CDR3 region has 15 residues. Germline V CDR1 and CDR2: LGHNA, YNFKEQ. Trimming left V 4 bases short and J 3 bases short, with 13 bases between. The CDR3 nucleotides read TGTGCCAGCAGCCCAGAGGGGACAAACAATCAGCCCCAGCATTTT. It is translated as CASSPEGTNNQPQHF.

The chain's CDR3 is CASSPIGTLSSGNTIYF. CDR3 nucleotide sequence: TGTGCCAGCTCACCTATAGGGACGTTGAGCTCTGGAAACACCATATATTTT. The J gene is TRBJ1-3, the V gene TRBV18, with D maybe TRBD1 (5 bases). Trimming cost V 3 bases and J 0 bases, with 15 bases left between them. The CDR3 runs to 17 residues. Germline V gives CDR1 KGHSH, CDR2 LQKENI.

The rearrangement uses TRBV6-6 and TRBJ2-7, with a tentative D call TRBD1 (6 bases). The CDR3 covers 15 residues. Trimming stripped 4 bases from V and 1 base from J, with 14 bases between. Germline V lookup: CDR1 MNHNY, CDR2 SVGAGI (reference sequence). CDR3 nucleotides: TGTGCCAGCAGTTCTAGACAGGTGGAATCCTACGAGCAGTACTTC. Translation: CASSSRQVESYEQYF.

The V gene is TRBV28, the J gene TRBJ1-2; D not certain. Germline lookup yields CDR1 MDHEN and CDR2 SYDVKM. This CDR3 contains 13 residues. V was pared by 8 bases and J by 7 bases, with 17 bases between. The CDR3 bases are TGTGCCAGCCAGCCTTTGAGCTGGGGTGGCTACACCTTC. Translating gives CASQPLSWGGYTF.

V is TRBV7-2 and J is TRBJ1-3, with D possibly matching TRBD1 (5 bases). V lost 2 bases and J lost 0, with 11 bases in between. This CDR3 comprises 16 residues. Germline CDR1 reads SGHTA; CDR2 reads FQGNSA. For the CDR3, the DNA is TGTGCCAGCAGCTTACTGGGGCAGGTCTCTGGAAACACCATATATTTT. Translating gives CASSLLGQVSGNTIYF.

The rearrangement uses TRBV6-5 and TRBJ1-1; no firm D call. The V gene's germline CDR1 is MNHEY and CDR2 SVGAGI. Trimming took off 6 bases at V and 2 bases at J, with 13 bases between the two ends. This CDR3 has 14 amino acids. CDR3 amino acids: CASRAHLKNTEAFF. For the CDR3, the DNA is TGTGCCAGCAGAGCCCACCTGAAAAACACTGAAGCTTTCTTT.

The chain has TRBV7-3 and TRBJ2-7; 12 nucleotides agree with TRBD1. Germline assignment: CDR1 SGHTA and CDR2 FQGTGA. The CDR3 runs 15 residues. With V trimmed by 6 bases and J by 5 bases, 8 bases remained unmatched. The CDR3 DNA reads as TGTGCCAGCAGTCGTCGCGGGACAGGGGGCGACGAGCAGTACTTC. Translated: CASSRRGTGGDEQYF.

The gene calls are TRBV28 and TRBJ1-1; TRBD1 aligns across 8 bases. The J segment lost 9 bases and the V segment lost 4 bases, leaving 7 bases of the junction unmatched. CDR1 and CDR2 (germline): MDHEN, SYDVKM. This CDR3 is 13 amino acids long. The CDR3: CASSSQGAWQAFF. CDR3 DNA sequence: TGTGCCAGCAGTTCTCAGGGGGCTTGGCAAGCTTTCTTT.

The rearrangement links TRBV10-1 to TRBJ2-1; 10 positions agree with TRBD2. The CDR3 length is 14 residues. The V gene's germline CDR1 is WNHNN and CDR2 SYGVQD (reference sequence). V was pared by 4 bases and J by 8 bases, with 5 bases of the junction left unmatched. The CDR3 nucleotides are TGCGCCAGCAGTGCTAGCGGGAGTGTATATGAGCAGTTCTTC. Protein product: CASSASGSVYEQFF.

The gene calls are TRBV10-3 and TRBJ2-3, with 9 positions matching TRBD2. CDR1 and CDR2 from the germline V gene are ENHRY and SYGVKD. The CDR3 loop spans 18 amino acids. The ends lost 2 bases at V and 5 bases at J; junction bases unmatched: 14. This chain's CDR3 is CAISESQGGGRAEDTQYF. In DNA form, the CDR3 reads TGTGCCATCAGTGAGAGCCAGGGGGGCGGGAGGGCCGAAGATACGCAGTATTTT.

The rearrangement uses TRBV10-3 and TRBJ2-7; 7 bases are shared with TRBD1. This CDR3 has 14 residues. Germline V lookup: CDR1 ENHRY, CDR2 SYGVKD. With V trimmed by 6 bases and J by 0 bases, 5 bases remained unmatched. This CDR3 is CAIRSGQTSYEQYF. As DNA, the CDR3 is TGTGCCATCAGATCGGGACAGACCTCCTACGAGCAGTACTTC.